These T cell receptor beta chains were read from a single sample in a study of blood T cell repertoires in COVID-19. Only in-frame clones appear in the TCRdb table, and some are missing; sequencing was by immunoSEQ multiplex PCR. The sample shows approximately 82,000 clones, 80% to 90% of them seen only once. The source material was PBMCs or T cells enriched from blood (not recorded which). The receptors here all came from a woman in her 50s with acute COVID-19. The CDR3 runs from the conserved cysteine through the conserved F or W. D genes are given only for firm matches. Expanded clones are given a class, and other clones once, few, many or no size at all.

J gene | CDR3 length | clone size | V gene | D gene | CDR3 DNA | CDR3 protein
TRBJ2-7 | 14 | - | TRBV27 | TRBD1 | TGTGCCAGCAGTTCCGGGACAGGGAGGTCCGAGCAGTACTTC | CASSSGTGRSEQYF
TRBJ1-2 | 14 | - | TRBV30 | TRBD1 | TGTGCCTGGAGTGCCCTTCAGGGGGCGGGCGGCTACACCTTC | CAWSALQGAGGYTF
TRBJ1-2 | 13 | - | TRBV2 | TRBD1 | TGTGCCAGCAGTGTGGACAGGTACTATGGCTACACCTTC | CASSVDRYYGYTF
TRBJ2-1 | 17 | once | TRBV3-1/TRBV3-2 | - | TGTGCCAGCAGCCAAGGAGGTAGCGGCCACTCCTACAATGAGCAGTTCTTC | CASSQGGSGHSYNEQFF
TRBJ2-2 | 16 | - | TRBV6-5 | - | TGTGCCAGCAGTTACTCGGGCGGGATGTTACGCGGGGAGCTGTTTTTT | CASSYSGGMLRGELFF
TRBJ1-3 | 17 | - | TRBV18 | TRBD1 | TGTGCCAGCTCACCACGGCGGGACAGAGATTCTGGAAACACCATATATTTT | CASSPRRDRDSGNTIYF
TRBJ1-5 | 15 | - | TRBV19 | TRBD1 | TGTGCCAGTAGTACTCGACAGGGGAGCAATCAGCCCCAGCATTTT | CASSTRQGSNQPQHF
TRBJ2-3 | 13 | few | TRBV30 | TRBD2 | TGTGCCTGGAGCATTCGGGGGGCAGATACGCAGTATTTT | CAWSIRGADTQYF
TRBJ1-4 | 12 | - | TRBV25-1 | TRBD1 | TGTGCCAGCAGACAGGGGAATGAAAAACTGTTTTTT | CASRQGNEKLFF
TRBJ2-7 | 14 | once | TRBV11-3 | TRBD1 | TGTGCCAGCAGCCAACGGACAGGGGTCTACGAGCAGTACTTC | CASSQRTGVYEQYF
TRBJ2-7 | 15 | - | TRBV2 | - | TGTGCCAGCAGTGAAAAGAGACACCTGTCCTACGAGCAGTACTTC | CASSEKRHLSYEQYF
TRBJ2-3 | 18 | - | TRBV29-1 | TRBD2 | TGCAGCGTTGAGGGGACTAGCGGGAGTTTCGGCGTGACAGATACGCAGTATTTT | CSVEGTSGSFGVTDTQYF
TRBJ2-7 | 13 | - | TRBV13 | TRBD1 | TGTGCCAGCAGCCGGACAGGGCTGTGGGAGCAGTACTTC | CASSRTGLWEQYF
TRBJ2-5 | 15 | - | TRBV5-6 | TRBD1 | TGTGCCAGCAGCTCATGGGACAGGGGCGGAGAGACCCAGTACTTC | CASSSWDRGGETQYF
TRBJ2-1 | 16 | - | TRBV4-1 | TRBD1 | TGCGCCAGCAGCCAATTACAGGGGGCGATCTACAATGAGCAGTTCTTC | CASSQLQGAIYNEQFF
TRBJ2-5 | 15 | - | TRBV13 | TRBD2 | TGTGCCAGCAGCTCCCCAATAGCGGGACGGGAGACCCAGTACTTC | CASSSPIAGRETQYF
TRBJ2-1 | 13 | - | TRBV28 | TRBD1 | TGTGCCAGCCTGGGACAGGGATTCGATGAGCAGTTCTTC | CASLGQGFDEQFF